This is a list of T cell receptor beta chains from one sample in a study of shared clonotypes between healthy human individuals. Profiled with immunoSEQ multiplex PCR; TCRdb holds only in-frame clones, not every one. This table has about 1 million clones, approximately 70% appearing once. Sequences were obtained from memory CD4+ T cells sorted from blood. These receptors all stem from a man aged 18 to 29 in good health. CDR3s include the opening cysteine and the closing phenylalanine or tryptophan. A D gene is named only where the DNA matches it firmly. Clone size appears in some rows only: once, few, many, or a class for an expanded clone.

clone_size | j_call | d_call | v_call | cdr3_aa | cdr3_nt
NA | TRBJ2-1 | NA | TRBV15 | CATSRGKLGPVEQFF | TGTGCCACCAGCAGAGGCAAACTTGGCCCGGTTGAGCAGTTCTTC
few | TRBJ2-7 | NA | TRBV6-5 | CASSPSATSYEQYF | TGTGCCAGCAGCCCCTCGGCCACCTCCTACGAGCAGTACTTC
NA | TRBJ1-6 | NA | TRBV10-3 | CAISESDLRGSPLHF | TGTGCCATCAGTGAGTCGGATTTGCGGGGTTCACCCCTCCACTTT
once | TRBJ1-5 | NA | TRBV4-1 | CASSQEGGALNQPQHF | TGCGCCAGCAGCCAAGAAGGAGGGGCCCTAAATCAGCCCCAGCATTTT
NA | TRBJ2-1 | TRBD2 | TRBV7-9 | CASSLGGGGARVEQFF | TGTGCCAGCAGCTTAGGTGGCGGGGGGGCCCGAGTTGAGCAGTTCTTC
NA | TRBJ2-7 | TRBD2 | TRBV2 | CASSEALLAGSLSYEQYF | TGTGCCAGCAGTGAAGCGCTTCTAGCGGGCTCCCTCTCCTACGAGCAGTACTTC
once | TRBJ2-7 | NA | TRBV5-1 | CASSLTGGGAYEQYF | TGCGCCAGCAGCTTGACCGGGGGCGGGGCCTACGAGCAGTACTTC
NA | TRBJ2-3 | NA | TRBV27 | CASSLGAGWLETQYF | TGTGCCAGCAGTTTAGGGGCAGGGTGGTTAGAGACGCAGTATTTT
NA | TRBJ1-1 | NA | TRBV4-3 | CASSQDRRQMSTEAFF | TGCGCCAGCAGCCAAGATCGAAGACAGATGAGCACTGAAGCTTTCTTT
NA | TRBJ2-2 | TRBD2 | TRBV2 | CASRTGLAGGRTGELFF | TGTGCCAGCAGAACAGGACTAGCGGGGGGCAGGACCGGGGAGCTGTTTTTT
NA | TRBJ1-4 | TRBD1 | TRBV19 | CASVGTVSEKLFF | TGTGCCAGTGTCGGGACAGTTTCTGAAAAACTGTTTTTT
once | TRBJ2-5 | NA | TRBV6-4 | CASSRREPTGEPQETQYF | TGTGCCAGCAGTAGGAGGGAGCCTACCGGGGAACCCCAAGAGACCCAGTACTTC
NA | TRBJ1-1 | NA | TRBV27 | CASSKTDYSRGQGEAFF | TGTGCCAGCAGTAAAACCGATTACAGCCGGGGTCAAGGTGAAGCTTTCTTT